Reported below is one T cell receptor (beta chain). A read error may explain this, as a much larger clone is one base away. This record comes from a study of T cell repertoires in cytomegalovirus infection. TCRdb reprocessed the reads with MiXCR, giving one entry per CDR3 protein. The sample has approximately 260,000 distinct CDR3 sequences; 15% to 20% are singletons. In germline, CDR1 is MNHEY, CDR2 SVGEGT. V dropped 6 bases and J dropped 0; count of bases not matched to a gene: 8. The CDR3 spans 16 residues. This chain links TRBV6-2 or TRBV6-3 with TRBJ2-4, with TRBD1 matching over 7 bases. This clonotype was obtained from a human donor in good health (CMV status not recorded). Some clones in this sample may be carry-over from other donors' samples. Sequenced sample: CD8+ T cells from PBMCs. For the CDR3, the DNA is TGTGCCAGCAGACAGGGGTTGTCATCAGCCAAAAACATTCAGTACTTC. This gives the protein CASRQGLSSAKNIQYF.